The 14 T cell receptor beta chains below were found in one sample sequenced in a study of shared T cell receptors in the human thymus. The data were produced by immunoSEQ multiplex PCR, yet TCRdb's version contains in-frame clones alone and is incomplete. The sample lists hundreds of thousands of clones, over 75% seen once, with about 0.0098% in the top ten. This same sample was also taken into another study, of human thymus T cells.

Sequencing was done on a sample of thymocytes. These receptors originate from a girl less than two years old with a congenital heart defect.

V gene TRBV7-2 combines with J gene TRBJ1-2, with 7 bases aligning to TRBD1. Germline CDR1 is SGHTA and CDR2 is FQGNSA. V shed 6 bases and J 5 bases; nucleotides not matched to a gene: 15. CDR3 length: 16 residues. The CDR3 bases are TGTGCCAGCAGTTACTCCACAACCGGGACAGAATATGGCTACACCTTC. Translated: CASSYSTTGTEYGYTF.

This clone was counted once. V usage is TRBV30 and J usage is TRBJ1-6; D gene uncertain. CDR1 and CDR2 (germline): GTSNPN, SVGIG (reference sequence). CDR3 length equals 12 residues. V dropped 3 bases and J dropped 7 bases, with 7 bases sitting between them. In DNA form, the CDR3 reads TGTGCCTGGAGGGCAGTCAATTCACCCCTCCACTTT. Protein product: CAWRAVNSPLHF. The full variable domain, its missing parts supplied by reference TRBV30 and TRBJ1-6, is SQTIHQWPATLVQPVGSPLSLECTVEGTSNPNLYWYRQAAGRGLQLLFYSVGIGQISSEVPQNLSASRPQDRQFILSSKKLLLSDSGFYLCAWRAVNSPLHFGNGTRLTVT.

This rearrangement joins TRBV10-3 to TRBJ2-5; perhaps TRBD2 as D (5 bases). V lost 3 bases, J lost 0 bases, and 17 bases lay in between. Germline lookup yields CDR1 ENHRY and CDR2 SYGVKD. The CDR3 is 17 residues long. The CDR3 reads CAISDNSVNEYQETQYF. The CDR3, as DNA: TGTGCCATCAGTGATAATAGCGTGAATGAGTACCAAGAGACCCAGTACTTC.

This chain links TRBV19 with TRBJ2-7, with 7 bases identical to TRBD1. Losses at the gene ends were 3 bases for V and 3 bases for J; bases not matched to a gene: 11. Germline V gives CDR1 LNHDA, CDR2 SQIVND (reference sequence). The CDR3 has 16 amino acids. The CDR3 nucleotides are TGTGCCAGTAGTATTACAGGGGAAAGGCTGAGCTACGAGCAGTACTTC. This encodes CASSITGERLSYEQYF.

The chain combines TRBV6-6 with TRBJ2-3, with D tentatively TRBD2 (6 bases). The CDR3 is 14 amino acids. The V and J ends lost 1 base and 4 bases respectively, with 9 bases between them. The germline CDR1 and CDR2 sequences are MNHNY and SVGAGI (reference sequence). CDR3 in amino acids: CASSYWDSPDTQYF. The CDR3 coding sequence is TGTGCCAGCAGTTACTGGGACTCGCCAGATACGCAGTATTTT.

The chain couples TRBV5-8 to TRBJ1-5; the D is unclear. The CDR3 contains 17 residues. Deletions cut 4 bases from V and 4 bases from J, with 21 bases between. Germline V gene sequence: CDR1 SGHTS, CDR2 YDEGEE. The CDR3 DNA follows: TGTGCCAGCAGCATTCCCGGTTGGAGGGTCCTGAATCAGCCCCAGCATTTT. Residues: CASSIPGWRVLNQPQHF.

This clone was detected once. The rearrangement joins TRBV29-1 to TRBJ2-7, with a tentative D call TRBD1 (5 bases). The CDR3 runs 13 residues. From germline, CDR1 is SQVTM and CDR2 ANQGSEA. Trimming took 6 bases from V and 6 from J, leaving 18 bases between them. CDR3 loop: CSVLYPGFGEQYF. CDR3 nucleotide sequence: TGCAGCGTGTTGTACCCAGGGTTTGGCGAGCAGTACTTC.

This chain connects TRBV4-3 to TRBJ1-1; TRBD1 matches at 7 bases. J gave up 2 bases and V 0 bases, and 3 bases lay outside the gene matches. This CDR3 region has 15 residues. Germline V gene data show CDR1 as LGHNA and CDR2 as YSLEER. The CDR3 spells CASSQEGTANTEAFF. The CDR3 nucleotides are TGCGCCAGCAGCCAAGAGGGGACAGCAAACACTGAAGCTTTCTTT.

The V and J genes are TRBV5-1 and TRBJ1-6, with 9 positions matching TRBD1. V lost 5 bases to trimming and J lost 5 bases; unmatched junction nucleotides: 2. The germline V gene has CDR1 SGHRS and CDR2 YFSETQ. The CDR3 runs to 14 residues. CDR3 amino acids: CASRQGAHNSPLHF. CDR3 sequence (DNA): TGCGCCAGCAGACAGGGGGCCCATAATTCACCCCTCCACTTT. The whole variable domain, filled in from reference TRBV5-1 and TRBJ1-6, reads KAGVTQTPRYLIKTRGQQVTLSCSPISGHRSVSWYQQTPGQGLQFLFEYFSETQRNKGNFPGRFSGRQFSNSRSEMNVSTLELGDSALYLCASRQGAHNSPLHFGNGTRLTVT.

This rearrangement joins TRBV6-5 to TRBJ1-5, with D unresolved. V was trimmed by 6 bases and J by 7 bases, leaving 16 bases between them. The CDR3 totals 14 residues. Germline CDR1 and CDR2: MNHEY and SVGAGI. The CDR3 is CASRRVKGEQPQHF. The CDR3 DNA follows: TGTGCCAGCAGGAGGGTAAAAGGCGAGCAGCCCCAGCATTTT.

This rearrangement joins TRBV4-1 to TRBJ1-1; no definite D call. Germline CDR1 MGHRA, CDR2 YSYEKL. The CDR3 covers 20 residues. V lost 2 bases to trimming and J lost 9 bases, with 34 bases between them. CDR3 nucleotide sequence: TGCGCCAGCAGCCAAAAAAATACAAGAGGCGGGTTTTCAGAGATGAGGCAAGCTTTCTTT. This encodes CASSQKNTRGGFSEMRQAFF.

The chain recombines TRBV19 with TRBJ1-2, with D possibly matching TRBD1 (6 bases). Germline V lookup: CDR1 LNHDA, CDR2 SQIVND (reference sequence). The CDR3 runs 15 residues. Trimming pared 2 bases from V and 1 base from J, leaving 11 bases between. CDR3 sequence: CASSITRGGNYGYTF. CDR3 DNA: TGTGCCAGTAGTATAACTAGGGGGGGTAACTATGGCTACACCTTC.

CDR3 DNA: TGTGCCACCAGCAGAGATTGTACAGGGGGCTATGGCTACACCTTC. Translation: CATSRDCTGGYGYTF. This chain connects TRBV15 to TRBJ1-2; 8 bases agree with TRBD1. The V gene end was trimmed by 0 bases and the J gene end by 4 bases; junction bases not matched to a gene: 4. Germline CDR1 and CDR2: LNHNV and YYDKDF (reference sequence). This CDR3 region has 15 residues.

The J gene is TRBJ1-1, the V gene TRBV5-5, with D unclear. Germline lookup yields CDR1 SGHKS and CDR2 YYEKEE (reference sequence). The CDR3 length is 14 residues. V lost 2 bases, J lost 1 base, and 9 bases lay in between. Here the CDR3 reads CASSLTDTNTEAFF. In DNA, the CDR3 is TGTGCCAGCAGCTTAACCGACACGAACACTGAAGCTTTCTTT.